This entry describes one T cell receptor beta chain. No cognate antigen has been identified for it. Base-call qualities are not available, and no considerably larger clone is one nucleotide away. Using the deep immunoSEQ assay, TCR CDR3 regions were amplified from genomic DNA by multiplex PCR. Genomic DNA extracted from each cell subset was distributed evenly over all wells of several immunoSEQ 96-well plates, and each plate served as one replicate. For unsorted PBMC, approximately 300 ng of genomic DNA, equivalent to around 33,000 T cell genomes, went into each replicate PCR. Genomic DNA from unsorted PBMC was sequenced over ten immunoSEQ deep assay plates. The purified libraries were quantified using a Qubit 3.0 fluorometer, sized with a Bioanalyzer 2100, and then quantified again using the KAPA Library Quantification kit. Every immunoSEQ 96-well plate was sequenced on a dedicated single-read 150-cycle Illumina NextSeq 550 flow cell. On the authors' methods: Because the immunoSEQ output held only junctional sequences and lacked quality scores, the filtering could not match the filtering applied to full-length reads. Sequences were annotated with PyIR, a Python wrapper for IgBLAST v1.9, and V/J genes and CDR3 were assigned using IMGT germline references. Reads were filtered out if the reads had weak V/J assignments (E-value above 1e-6), no CDR3, stop codons, out-of-frame junctions, or ambiguous translated residues. V3J clonotypes were defined as sequences sharing an identical inferred V gene, J gene, and CDR3 amino acid sequence. The percentage overlap between two repertoires was calculated by dividing the number of shared unique clonotypes by the size of the smaller repertoire. Three approaches were used to assess repertoire richness: RTK rarefaction, the Chao1 estimator, and Recon v2.1 estimates of unobserved clonotypes. As stored in TCRdb, this immuneACCESS dataset retains in-frame rearrangements with V and J assigned. A fraction of the clones does not appear; measured against another copy, unresolved V genes explain less than half of the discrepancy, and the remainder lacks a known reason. V and J calls plus clone size are reproduced from that table; the DNA served to infer D and trimming. Counted in this sample were fewer than 700,000 clones; roughly four fifths of them appeared once. The ten largest clones add up to about 11% of the sample.

These data belong to a study of shared clonotypes between healthy human individuals (dated by TCRdb to 2020 to 2021). Context from the whole study: A couple of women and a few men aged 18 to 49 years were included in the cohort. Per donor, leukapheresis produced somewhere between about 0.94 and 9.5 billion PBMCs. To estimate repertoire size and how much clonotypes are shared between individuals, the study performed deep sequencing of blood TCR repertoires from about five healthy adults. Libraries were prepared and TCR repertoires were sequenced by different laboratories using diverse techniques, in order to increase sequencing depth and limit assay-specific biases. Broad study findings and their caveats: Sampling was limited to blood, and TCR repertoires in tissue likely differ from TCR repertoires in blood. The genetic and exposure-history diversity represented was limited by the small number of donors. Pairwise subsampling led to the expectation that sequencing depth would affect the degree of clonotype sharing among donors.

V is shortened by 7 bases, J by 9 bases, and the region joining them spans 19 bases. The CDR3 starts with the cysteine, ends with the phenylalanine, and has 14 residues. CDR3 DNA only is kept here, 42 bases in frame from base 1. Reading the germline V gene gives CDR1 SNHLY and CDR2 FYNNEI. The donors were healthy, HIV-negative adults with no recently reported acute infections or vaccinations. Only Caucasian adults living in Nashville, Tennessee, USA were represented among the donors. In the unsorted samples, 90 million to 100 million PBMCs were counted, and genomic DNA was extracted using the QIAamp DNA Blood Mini kit. Blood was obtained by leukapheresis, after which PBMCs were separated by Ficoll-Histopaque density gradient centrifugation and cryopreserved in liquid nitrogen vapor phase.

The TCR originated in a woman in her 40s in good health. Some clones in this sample may be carry-over from other donors' samples. The rearrangement combines TRBV2 with TRBJ2-1; matching of 5 bases hints at TRBD2 as the D gene. The sequencing input was PBMCs. The nucleotides read TGTGCCAGCAAGATTGAGGACGAGGGCGTTGAGCAGTTCTTC. It specifies CASKIEDEGVEQFF.